This paragraph reports one T cell receptor beta chain. The data were obtained in a study of blood T cells in healthy people across ages. CDR3 length: 15 amino acids. CDR1 and CDR2 from the germline V gene are DFQATT and SNEGSKA (reference sequence). V gave up 1 base and J gave up 2 bases, with 11 bases separating them. Total RNA, at least 6 micrograms per sample, was extracted from PBMCs. Using a J-beta primer mix together with a sample-barcoded 5' primer, a second PCR was run for roughly 6 to 12 cycles. A single record per CDR3 protein comes from TCRdb applying MiXCR to the 5' RACE reads. This repertoire shows about 680,000 distinct CDR3 sequences, 45% to 50% found once; its top ten account for roughly a third.

The chain couples TRBV20-1 to TRBJ2-2; the D gene is possibly TRBD1 (5 bases). The sequencing input was blood. This clonotype was sampled from a woman in her fifties or sixties in good health. The CDR3 here is CSARATGDNTGELFF. The CDR3 nucleotides are TGCAGTGCTAGAGCCACAGGAGACAACACCGGGGAGCTGTTTTTT.